This T cell receptor beta chain was sequenced for a study of T-cell reconstitution after alpha-beta-depleted transplantation in children. A TCRbeta library incorporating unique molecular identifiers was prepared. TCRdb reanalysed the PCR reads using MiXCR and keeps one entry per CDR3 protein. Of roughly 500,000 distinct CDR3 sequences in the sample, 32% are singletons; the top ten hold approximately 2.3%. This CDR3 spans 16 amino acids. Trimming took 3 bases from V and 1 from J; bases not matched to a gene: 8. CDR1 and CDR2 from the germline V gene are LGHDT and YNNKEL (reference sequence). The TCR comes from a human donor who donated a stem cell graft to a child with aplastic anemia. The J gene is TRBJ2-7, the V gene TRBV3-1, with TRBD2 matching over 8 bases. The sample here was PBMCs from the stem cell graft donor, taken from the stem cell graft. Here the CDR3 DNA reads TGTGCCAGCAGCCAGGGCGGCGGGGGGTTATCCTACGAGCAGTACGTC. Translated, it gives CASSQGGGGLSYEQYV.